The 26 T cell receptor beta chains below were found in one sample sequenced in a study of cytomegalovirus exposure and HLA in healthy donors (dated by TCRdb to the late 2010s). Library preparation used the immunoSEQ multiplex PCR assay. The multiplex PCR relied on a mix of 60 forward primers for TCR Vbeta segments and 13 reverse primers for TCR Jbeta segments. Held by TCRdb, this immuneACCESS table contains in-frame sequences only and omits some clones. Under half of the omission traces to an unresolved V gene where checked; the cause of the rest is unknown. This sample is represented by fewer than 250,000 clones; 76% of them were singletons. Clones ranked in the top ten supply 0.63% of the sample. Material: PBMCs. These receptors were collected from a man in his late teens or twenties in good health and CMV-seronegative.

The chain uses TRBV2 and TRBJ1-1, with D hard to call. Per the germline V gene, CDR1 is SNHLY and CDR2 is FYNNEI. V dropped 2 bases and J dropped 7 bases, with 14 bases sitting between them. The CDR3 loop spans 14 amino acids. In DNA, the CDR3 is TGTGCCAGCAGTGAACTTGGAGGAGCCGTTGAAGCTTTCTTT. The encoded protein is CASSELGGAVEAFF.

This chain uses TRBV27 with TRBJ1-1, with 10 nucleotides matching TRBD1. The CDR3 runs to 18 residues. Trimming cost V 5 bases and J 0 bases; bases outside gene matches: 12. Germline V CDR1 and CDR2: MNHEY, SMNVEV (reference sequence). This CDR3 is CASSTRIDRGRMNTEAFF. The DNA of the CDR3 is TGTGCCAGCAGTACCCGTATCGACAGGGGGCGGATGAACACTGAAGCTTTCTTT.

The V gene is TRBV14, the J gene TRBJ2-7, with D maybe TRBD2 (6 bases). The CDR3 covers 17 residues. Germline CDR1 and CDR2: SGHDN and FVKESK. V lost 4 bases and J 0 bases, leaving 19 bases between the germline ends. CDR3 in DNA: TGTGCCAGCAGCCGGGACTTGATTGGGGTTCACTCCTACGAGCAGTACTTC. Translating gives CASSRDLIGVHSYEQYF.

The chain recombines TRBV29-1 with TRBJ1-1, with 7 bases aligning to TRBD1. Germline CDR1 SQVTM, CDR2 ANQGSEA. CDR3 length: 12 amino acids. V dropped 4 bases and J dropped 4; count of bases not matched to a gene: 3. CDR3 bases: TGCAGCGTTGGGACAGGCTCCACTGAAGCTTTCTTT. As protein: CSVGTGSTEAFF. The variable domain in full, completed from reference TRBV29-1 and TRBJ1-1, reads SAVISQKPSRDICQRGTSLTIQCQVDSQVTMMFWYRQQPGQSLTLIATANQGSEATYESGFVIDKFPISRPNLTFSTLTVSNMSPEDSSIYLCSVGTGSTEAFFGQGTRLTVV.

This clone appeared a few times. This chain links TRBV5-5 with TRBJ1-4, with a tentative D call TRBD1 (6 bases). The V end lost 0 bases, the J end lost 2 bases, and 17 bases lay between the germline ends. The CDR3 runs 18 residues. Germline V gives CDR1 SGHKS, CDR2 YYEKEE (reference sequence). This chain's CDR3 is CASSLGGLGGTTNEKLFF. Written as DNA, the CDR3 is TGTGCCAGCAGCTTGGGGGGGCTAGGGGGTACGACTAATGAAAAACTGTTTTTT.

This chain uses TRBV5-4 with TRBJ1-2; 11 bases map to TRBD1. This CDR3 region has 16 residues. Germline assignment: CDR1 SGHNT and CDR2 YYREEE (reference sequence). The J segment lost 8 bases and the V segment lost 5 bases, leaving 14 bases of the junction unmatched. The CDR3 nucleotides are TGTGCCAGCAGTAGCGGGACAGGGGGACAGATGAGGGGCTACACCTTC. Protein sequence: CASSSGTGGQMRGYTF.

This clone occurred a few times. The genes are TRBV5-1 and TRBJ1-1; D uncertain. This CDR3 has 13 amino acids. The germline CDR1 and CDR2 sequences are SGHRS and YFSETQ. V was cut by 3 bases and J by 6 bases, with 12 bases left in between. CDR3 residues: CASSSGIGSEAFF. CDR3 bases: TGCGCCAGCAGCTCGGGGATTGGGTCTGAAGCTTTCTTT.

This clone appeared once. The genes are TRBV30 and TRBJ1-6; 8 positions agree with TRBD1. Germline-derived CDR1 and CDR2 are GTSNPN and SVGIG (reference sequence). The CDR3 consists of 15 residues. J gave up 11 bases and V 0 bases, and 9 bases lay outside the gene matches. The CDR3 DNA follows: TGTGCCTGGAGTGTCGGACAGGGTGGCCCGGCACCCCTCCACTTT. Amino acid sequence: CAWSVGQGGPAPLHF.

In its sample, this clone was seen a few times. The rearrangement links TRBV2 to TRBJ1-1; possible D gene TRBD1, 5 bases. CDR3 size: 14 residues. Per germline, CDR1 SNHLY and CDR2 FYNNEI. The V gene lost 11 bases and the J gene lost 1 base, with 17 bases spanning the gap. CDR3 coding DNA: TGTGCCGGACAAGGGGTTTTTGGGAACACTGAAGCTTTCTTT. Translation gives CAGQGVFGNTEAFF. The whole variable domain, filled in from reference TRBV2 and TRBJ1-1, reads EPEVTQTPSHQVTQMGQEVILRCVPISNHLYFYWYRQILGQKVEFLVSFYNNEISEKSEIFDDQFSVERPDGSNFTLKIRSTKLEDSAMYFCAGQGVFGNTEAFFGQGTRLTVV.

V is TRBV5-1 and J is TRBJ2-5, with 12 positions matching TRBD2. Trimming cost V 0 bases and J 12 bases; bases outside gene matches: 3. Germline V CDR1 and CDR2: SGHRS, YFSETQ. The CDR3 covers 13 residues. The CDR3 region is CASSLEASGREYF. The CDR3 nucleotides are TGCGCCAGCAGCTTGGAAGCTAGCGGGAGGGAGTACTTC.

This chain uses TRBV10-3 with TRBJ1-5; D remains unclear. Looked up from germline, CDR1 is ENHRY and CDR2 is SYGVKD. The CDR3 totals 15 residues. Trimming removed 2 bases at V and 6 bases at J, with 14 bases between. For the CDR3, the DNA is TGTGCCATCAGTGAGGGAGCGAGGGCGGGTCAGCCCCAGCATTTT. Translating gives CAISEGARAGQPQHF.

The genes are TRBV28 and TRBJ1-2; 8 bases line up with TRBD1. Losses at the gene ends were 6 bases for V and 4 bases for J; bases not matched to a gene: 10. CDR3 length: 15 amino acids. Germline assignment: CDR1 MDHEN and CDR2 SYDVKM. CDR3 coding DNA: TGTGCCAGCAGGGTTACCGGGACAGGACCCTATGGCTACACCTTC. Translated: CASRVTGTGPYGYTF.

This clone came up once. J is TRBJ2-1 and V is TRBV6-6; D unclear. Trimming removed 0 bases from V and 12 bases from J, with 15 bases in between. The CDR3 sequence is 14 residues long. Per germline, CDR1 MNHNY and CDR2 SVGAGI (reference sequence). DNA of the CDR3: TGTGCCAGCAGTTACTCCCGACTTGTCCTTCCGCAGTTCTTC. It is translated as CASSYSRLVLPQFF.

CDR3: CASSSSGELFF. CDR3 bases: TGTGCCAGCAGTTCGTCCGGGGAGCTGTTTTTT. The chain combines TRBV6-5 with TRBJ2-2; no reliable D call. The V gene lost 4 bases and the J gene lost 6 bases, with 3 bases spanning the gap. The CDR3 is 11 amino acids. Germline V gene data show CDR1 as MNHEY and CDR2 as SVGAGI.

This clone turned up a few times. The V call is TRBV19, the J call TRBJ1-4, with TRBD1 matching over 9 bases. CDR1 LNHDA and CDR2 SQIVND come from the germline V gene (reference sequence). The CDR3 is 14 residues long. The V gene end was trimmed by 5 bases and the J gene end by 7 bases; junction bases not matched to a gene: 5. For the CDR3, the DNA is TGTGCCAGTAGTCTCGGACAGGGGAGTGAAAAACTGTTTTTT. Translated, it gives CASSLGQGSEKLFF.

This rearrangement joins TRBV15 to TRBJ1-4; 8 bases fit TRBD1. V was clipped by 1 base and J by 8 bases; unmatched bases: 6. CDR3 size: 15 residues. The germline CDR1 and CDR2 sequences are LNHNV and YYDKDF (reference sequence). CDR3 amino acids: CATSRGQGAQEKLFF. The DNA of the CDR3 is TGTGCCACCAGCAGAGGTCAGGGGGCGCAAGAAAAACTGTTTTTT.

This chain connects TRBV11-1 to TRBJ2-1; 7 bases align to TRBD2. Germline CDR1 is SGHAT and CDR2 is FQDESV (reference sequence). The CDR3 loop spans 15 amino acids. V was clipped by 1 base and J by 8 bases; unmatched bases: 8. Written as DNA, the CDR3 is TGTGCCAGCAGCTTAGTGGCGGGCGGGAGTGATGAGCAGTTCTTC. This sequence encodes CASSLVAGGSDEQFF.

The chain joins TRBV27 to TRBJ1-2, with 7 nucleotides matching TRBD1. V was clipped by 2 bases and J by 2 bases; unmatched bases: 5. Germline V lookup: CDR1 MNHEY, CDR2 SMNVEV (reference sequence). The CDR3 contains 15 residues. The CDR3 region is CASSLARGRNYGYTF. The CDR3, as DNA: TGTGCCAGCAGTTTAGCCAGGGGGAGAAACTATGGCTACACCTTC.

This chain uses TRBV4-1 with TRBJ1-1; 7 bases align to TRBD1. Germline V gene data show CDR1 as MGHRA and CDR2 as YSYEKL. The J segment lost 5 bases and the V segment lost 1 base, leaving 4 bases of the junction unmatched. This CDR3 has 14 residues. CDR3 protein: CASSQVRGATEAFF. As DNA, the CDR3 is TGCGCCAGCAGCCAAGTCAGGGGGGCAACTGAAGCTTTCTTT.

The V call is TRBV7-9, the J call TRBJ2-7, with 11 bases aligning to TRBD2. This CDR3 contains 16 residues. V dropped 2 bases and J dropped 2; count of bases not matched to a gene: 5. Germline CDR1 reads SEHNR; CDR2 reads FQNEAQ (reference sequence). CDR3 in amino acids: CASSLSRGLAAYEQYF. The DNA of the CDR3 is TGTGCCAGCAGCTTAAGTAGGGGACTAGCGGCCTACGAGCAGTACTTC.

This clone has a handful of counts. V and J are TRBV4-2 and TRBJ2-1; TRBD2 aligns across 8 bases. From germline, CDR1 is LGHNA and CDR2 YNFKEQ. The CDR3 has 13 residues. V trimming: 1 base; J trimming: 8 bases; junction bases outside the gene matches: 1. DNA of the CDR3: TGTGCCAGCAGCCAAGCGGGAGGGTATGAGCAGTTCTTC. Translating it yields CASSQAGGYEQFF.

Here the CDR3 DNA reads TGTGCCAGCAGTCTAAGATACAGGGTTGAGGGTCAGCCCCAGCATTTT. This translates into CASSLRYRVEGQPQHF. The rearrangement links TRBV2 to TRBJ1-5; the D gene is possibly TRBD1 (6 bases). The CDR3 is made up of 16 amino acids. Germline V CDR1 and CDR2: SNHLY, FYNNEI. V lost 5 bases, J lost 6 bases, and 20 bases lay in between.

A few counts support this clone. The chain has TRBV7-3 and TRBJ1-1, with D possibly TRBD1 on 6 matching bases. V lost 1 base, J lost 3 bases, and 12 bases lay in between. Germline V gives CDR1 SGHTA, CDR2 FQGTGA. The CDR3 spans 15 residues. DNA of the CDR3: TGTGCCAGCAGCTTAAGTCAAGGACAGCACACTGAAGCTTTCTTT. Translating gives CASSLSQGQHTEAFF.

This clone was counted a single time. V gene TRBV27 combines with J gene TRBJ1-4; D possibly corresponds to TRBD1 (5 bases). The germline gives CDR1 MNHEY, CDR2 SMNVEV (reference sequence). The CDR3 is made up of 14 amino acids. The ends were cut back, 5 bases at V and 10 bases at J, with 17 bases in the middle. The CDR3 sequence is CASSDQGTQGKLFF. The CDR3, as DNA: TGTGCCAGCAGTGATCAGGGTACTCAGGGAAAACTGTTTTTT.

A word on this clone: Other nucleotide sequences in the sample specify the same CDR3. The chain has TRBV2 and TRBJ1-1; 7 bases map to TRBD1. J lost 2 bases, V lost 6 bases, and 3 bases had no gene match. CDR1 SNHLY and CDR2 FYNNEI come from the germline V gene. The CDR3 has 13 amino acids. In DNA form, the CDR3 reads TGTGCCAGCAGGCGACAGGGTAACACTGAAGCTTTCTTT. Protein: CASRRQGNTEAFF.

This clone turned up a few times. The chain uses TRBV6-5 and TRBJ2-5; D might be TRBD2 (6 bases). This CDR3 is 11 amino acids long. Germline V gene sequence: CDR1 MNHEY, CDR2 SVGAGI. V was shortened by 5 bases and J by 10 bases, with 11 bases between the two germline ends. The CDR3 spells CASSPRGIQYF. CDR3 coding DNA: TGTGCCAGCAGTCCCCGGGGGATCCAGTACTTC.